This entry is about one TCR beta chain. The germline V and J ends were trimmed by 5 bases and 7 bases, with 9 bases remaining between them. CDR3 length: 11 residues. Germline V lookup: CDR1 DFQATT, CDR2 SNEGSKA (reference sequence). The sample belongs to a study of blood T cell repertoires in COVID-19. The repertoire was sequenced with immunoSEQ multiplex PCR; TCRdb's copy has only in-frame clones and lacks some. The sample yields tens of thousands of clones, roughly 80% seen once. This receptor was taken from a human donor in a cohort sampled during active COVID-19. This chain joins TRBV20-1 and TRBJ2-1; D call uncertain. Sequences were obtained from peripheral blood. In nucleotides, the CDR3 is TGCAGTGCTCCAACATGGAATGAGCAGTTCTTC. Protein sequence: CSAPTWNEQFF.